These T cell receptor beta chains were read from a single sample in a study of TIL therapy for anti-PD-1-resistant metastatic lung cancer. Sequencing used immunoSEQ multiplex PCR; TCRdb keeps in-frame clones, though not all of them. Of approximately 87,000 clones detected, roughly 65% appear once; the ten largest clones hold approximately 10%. This sample comprised tumor tissue, obtained at baseline. Receptors originate from a person aged 25 to 85 with non-small cell lung cancer. Each CDR3 is given with its conserved first and last residue. A D gene is named only where the DNA matches it firmly. Some rows mark clone size as missing; the rest say once, few, many or name a class of expanded clone.

j_call: TRBJ1-1
clone_size: .
v_call: TRBV27
d_call: .
cdr3_nt: TGTGCCACCATTGAGGGGTCTGAAGCTTTCTTT
cdr3_aa: CATIEGSEAFF

j_call: TRBJ2-2
clone_size: .
v_call: TRBV10-3
d_call: .
cdr3_nt: TGTGCCATCAGTGTTGATTTGAACACCGGGGAGCTGTTTTTT
cdr3_aa: CAISVDLNTGELFF

j_call: TRBJ2-2
clone_size: .
v_call: TRBV4-2
d_call: TRBD1
cdr3_nt: TGTGCCAGCAGCCATGAGGGTTGGACAGGGGTGACCGGGGAGCTGTTTTTT
cdr3_aa: CASSHEGWTGVTGELFF

j_call: TRBJ2-7
clone_size: .
v_call: TRBV14
d_call: .
cdr3_nt: TGTGCCAGCAGCCAAGGCGACCGGGGGGCCTTAGACGAGCAGTACTTC
cdr3_aa: CASSQGDRGALDEQYF

j_call: TRBJ2-7
clone_size: .
v_call: TRBV6-2/TRBV6-3
d_call: TRBD1
cdr3_nt: TGTGCCAGCAGTCCCCCGGGACAGATACTTTTC
cdr3_aa: CASSPPGQILF

j_call: TRBJ2-1
clone_size: .
v_call: TRBV12-5
d_call: .
cdr3_nt: TGTGCTAGTGGTGGAATAGGGCCGGATGAGCAGTTCTTC
cdr3_aa: CASGGIGPDEQFF

j_call: TRBJ1-1
clone_size: .
v_call: TRBV7-9
d_call: TRBD1
cdr3_nt: TGTGCCAGCAGCTTAGGAACAGGGGGAGAAACTGAAGCTTTCTTT
cdr3_aa: CASSLGTGGETEAFF

j_call: TRBJ2-3
clone_size: .
v_call: TRBV6-5
d_call: .
cdr3_nt: TGTGCCAGCAGTTCCCAGCCTATGATGTCGGATACGCAGTATTTT
cdr3_aa: CASSSQPMMSDTQYF

j_call: TRBJ2-1
clone_size: .
v_call: TRBV28
d_call: TRBD2
cdr3_nt: TGTGCCAGCACCCCACCGCTAGCGGGTCGCTCCTACAATGAGCAGTTCTTC
cdr3_aa: CASTPPLAGRSYNEQFF

j_call: TRBJ2-7
clone_size: .
v_call: TRBV5-1
d_call: .
cdr3_nt: TGCGCCAGCAGCACTACAAGTACCTACGAGCAGTACTTC
cdr3_aa: CASSTTSTYEQYF

j_call: TRBJ1-2
clone_size: many
v_call: TRBV6-2/TRBV6-3
d_call: TRBD1
cdr3_nt: TGTGCCAGCAGCCACAGGGGGCCAAGTTTTGGCTACACCTTC
cdr3_aa: CASSHRGPSFGYTF

j_call: TRBJ1-3
clone_size: .
v_call: TRBV5-5
d_call: .
cdr3_nt: TGTGCCAGCAGCTTGGGAGGGCCTGGAAACACCATATATTTT
cdr3_aa: CASSLGGPGNTIYF

j_call: TRBJ2-3
clone_size: .
v_call: TRBV5-8
d_call: .
cdr3_nt: TGTGCCAGCGTCATCCGCAGGGGCTCCACAGATACGCAGTATTTT
cdr3_aa: CASVIRRGSTDTQYF

j_call: TRBJ1-2
clone_size: once
v_call: TRBV5-1
d_call: .
cdr3_nt: TGCGCCAGCAACACCGGGGGAGAGTATGGCTACACCTTC
cdr3_aa: CASNTGGEYGYTF

j_call: TRBJ2-3
clone_size: .
v_call: TRBV6-1
d_call: .
cdr3_nt: TGTGCCAGCAGTGAAGCCTACACAGATACGCAGTATTTT
cdr3_aa: CASSEAYTDTQYF

j_call: TRBJ2-2
clone_size: .
v_call: TRBV23-1
d_call: .
cdr3_nt: TGCGCCAGCAGTCAATTGACCACAGGGCCTACAGGGCGGGGAGCTGTTTTT
cdr3_aa: CASSQLTTGPTGRGAVF

j_call: TRBJ1-2
clone_size: .
v_call: TRBV4-3
d_call: TRBD1
cdr3_nt: TGCGCCAGCAGTCGGGACAGGGCTTGGAACTATGGCTACACCTTC
cdr3_aa: CASSRDRAWNYGYTF

j_call: TRBJ2-2
clone_size: .
v_call: TRBV18
d_call: TRBD1
cdr3_nt: TGTGCCAGCTCACCACCGTGGCAGGGGGCCGGGGAGCTGTTTTTT
cdr3_aa: CASSPPWQGAGELFF

j_call: TRBJ2-7
clone_size: .
v_call: TRBV6-5
d_call: TRBD2
cdr3_nt: TGTGCCAGCCTTCTTAGCGGGAGGACATCCTACGAGCAGTACTTC
cdr3_aa: CASLLSGRTSYEQYF

j_call: TRBJ1-4
clone_size: once
v_call: TRBV12-3/TRBV12-4
d_call: TRBD1
cdr3_nt: TGTGCCAGCAGAGGGACAGCTAATGAAAAACTGTTTTTT
cdr3_aa: CASRGTANEKLFF